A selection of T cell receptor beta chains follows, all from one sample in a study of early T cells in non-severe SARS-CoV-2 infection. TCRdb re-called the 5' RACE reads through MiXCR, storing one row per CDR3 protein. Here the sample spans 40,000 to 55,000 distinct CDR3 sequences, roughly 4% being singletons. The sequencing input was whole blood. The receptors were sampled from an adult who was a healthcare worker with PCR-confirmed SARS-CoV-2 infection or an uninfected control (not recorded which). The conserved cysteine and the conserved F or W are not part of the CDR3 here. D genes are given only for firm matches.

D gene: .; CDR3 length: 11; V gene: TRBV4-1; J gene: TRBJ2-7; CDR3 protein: ASSSRDVSEQY
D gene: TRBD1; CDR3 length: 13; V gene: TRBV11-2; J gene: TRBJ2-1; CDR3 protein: ASSLTTGAHNEQF
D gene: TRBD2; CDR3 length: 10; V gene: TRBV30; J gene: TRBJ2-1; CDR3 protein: ALAGGPAEQF
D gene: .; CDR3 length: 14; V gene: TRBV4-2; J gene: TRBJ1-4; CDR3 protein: ASSQEHRATNEKLF
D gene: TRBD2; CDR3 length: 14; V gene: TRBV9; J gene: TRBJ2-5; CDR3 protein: ASSVGGSGRRETQY
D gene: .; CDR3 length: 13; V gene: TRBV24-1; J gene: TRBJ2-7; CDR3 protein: ATSDVDGGPGEQY
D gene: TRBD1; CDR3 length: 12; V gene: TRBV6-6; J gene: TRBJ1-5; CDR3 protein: ASRLGQTNQPQH
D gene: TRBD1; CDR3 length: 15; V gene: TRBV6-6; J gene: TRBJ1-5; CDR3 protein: ASSYETGVGSNQPQH
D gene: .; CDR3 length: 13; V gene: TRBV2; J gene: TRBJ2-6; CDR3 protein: ASAIRDSGANVLT
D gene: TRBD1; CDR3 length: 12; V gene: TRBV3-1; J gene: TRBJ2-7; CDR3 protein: ASSHLGQTYEQY
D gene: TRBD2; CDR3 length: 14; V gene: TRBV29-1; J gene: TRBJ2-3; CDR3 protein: SVPGSAGGSTDTQY
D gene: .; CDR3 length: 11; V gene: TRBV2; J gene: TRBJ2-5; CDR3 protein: ASNEASVGTQY
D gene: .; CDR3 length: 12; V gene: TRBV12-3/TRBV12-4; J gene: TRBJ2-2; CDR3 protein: ASSPTGNTGELF
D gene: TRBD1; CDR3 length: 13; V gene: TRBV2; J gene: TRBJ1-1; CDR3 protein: ASGSLTGENTEAF
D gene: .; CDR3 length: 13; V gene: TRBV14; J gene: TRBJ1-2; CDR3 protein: ASSQLGTAVNGYT
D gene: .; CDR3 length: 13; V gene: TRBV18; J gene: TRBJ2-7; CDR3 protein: ASSPGAGHAGEQY